The TCR beta chain described here comes from a study of blood T cell repertoires in COVID-19. Study-wide context: COVID-19 samples from acute and convalescent phases originated in the United States, Italy and Spain. PBMCs, B-cell-depleted T cells, or T cells were the source of the cDNA or gDNA that made up the material.

The Seattle patients joined while their infection was active and were tracked longitudinally afterward. Per the original methods: Using reference gene primer amplification, nucleated cell counts were estimated. Using immunoSEQ multiplex PCR, the repertoire was profiled, and TCRdb retains in-frame clones only, with some absent. That table furnishes V, J and clone size, whereas the DNA furnished D and trimming. The profile shows 200,000 to 250,000 clones, about 84% of them singletons. This clone turned up a few times. Trimming took 7 bases from V and 4 from J, leaving 9 bases between them. The germline V gene encodes CDR1 SGHRS and CDR2 YFSETQ. The CDR3 sequence is 11 residues long.

V is TRBV5-1 and J is TRBJ2-7; D is perhaps TRBD2 (6 bases). The source material was peripheral blood. This sequence was found in a woman of 80 years or more with COVID-19, enrolled during active disease. The CDR3 loop reads CASGGEYEQYF. CDR3 nucleotide sequence: TGCGCCAGCGGAGGGGAATACGAGCAGTACTTC.